The T cell receptor beta chain described here comes from a study of blood T cell repertoires in COVID-19. The overall study: Collection of acute and convalescent COVID-19 samples took place in the United States, Italy and Spain.

In the source study's methods: Estimated nucleated cell counts came from reference gene primer amplification. Sequencing used immunoSEQ multiplex PCR; TCRdb keeps in-frame clones, though not all of them. The V and J calls and clone size were taken over from that table, and D and trimming were inferred from the DNA. This sample carries about 120,000 clones, 90% of them seen once, and the ten largest clones take approximately 3.9%. In this sample, this clone turned up once. Germline V gene lookup returns CDR1 LNHDA and CDR2 SQIVND (reference sequence). Trimming removed 3 bases from V and 7 bases from J, with 22 bases in between. CDR3 length: 17 amino acids. Enrolment of Seattle patients took place during active infection, and they were followed longitudinally.

This clonotype was obtained from a woman aged 60-75 years with COVID-19, enrolled during active disease. Sequenced input: peripheral blood. The rearrangement links TRBV19 to TRBJ1-5; D is perhaps TRBD1 (6 bases). As DNA, the CDR3 is TGTGCCAGTAGTATTTTATTTAGGGGGTCGAGAGGGCAGCCCCAGCATTTT. It specifies CASSILFRGSRGQPQHF.